The rows below give T cell receptor beta chains drawn from one sample of a study of blood T cell repertoires in COVID-19. Clones were read by immunoSEQ multiplex PCR, and TCRdb kept only the in-frame ones, dropping some. The sample has 150,000 to 160,000 clones; 80% are singletons. The sample comprised peripheral blood. The receptors come from a man aged 55 to 70 with acute or convalescent COVID-19. CDR3s include the opening cysteine and the closing phenylalanine or tryptophan.

cdr3_aa: CATTDRRGLNTGELFF; v_call: TRBV5-6; cdr3_length: 16
cdr3_aa: CASSRLDWYEETQYF; v_call: TRBV18; cdr3_length: 15
cdr3_aa: CASSDRGGAGEQYF; v_call: TRBV6-6; cdr3_length: 14
cdr3_aa: CASMGQGDNSPLHF; v_call: TRBV19; cdr3_length: 14
cdr3_aa: CASFRGGAGTFCEKLFF; v_call: TRBV19; cdr3_length: 17
cdr3_aa: CAWSPERTAVNTEAFF; v_call: TRBV30; cdr3_length: 16
cdr3_aa: CASSRTGEIYGYTF; v_call: TRBV7-9; cdr3_length: 14
cdr3_aa: CASSSMQYTEAFF; v_call: TRBV11-2; cdr3_length: 13
cdr3_aa: CASSESRVYGYTF; v_call: TRBV6-1; cdr3_length: 13
cdr3_aa: CASTPGGRNTIYF; v_call: TRBV12-3/TRBV12-4; cdr3_length: 13
cdr3_aa: CASSQTSRFGDQPQHF; v_call: TRBV4-1; cdr3_length: 16
cdr3_aa: CASSSTGTTYYEQYF; v_call: TRBV28; cdr3_length: 15
cdr3_aa: CASSQERTGGNNEQFF; v_call: TRBV4-1; cdr3_length: 16
cdr3_aa: CASSLQAGGRTDTQYF; v_call: TRBV5-4; cdr3_length: 16
cdr3_aa: CASSTPRTGELFF; v_call: TRBV6-6; cdr3_length: 13
cdr3_aa: CASSWGGQLNQPQHF; v_call: TRBV19; cdr3_length: 15
cdr3_aa: CASSQDSNNSPLHF; v_call: TRBV5-4; cdr3_length: 14
cdr3_aa: CASSPQGLGYEQYF; v_call: TRBV5-6; cdr3_length: 14
cdr3_aa: CAAGIIGTQYF; v_call: TRBV6-5; cdr3_length: 11
cdr3_aa: CASSLDHQGSYGYTF; v_call: TRBV11-2; cdr3_length: 15
cdr3_aa: CASSQSTGLNYGYTF; v_call: TRBV4-2; cdr3_length: 15
cdr3_aa: CASRQLGLAGGKQYF; v_call: TRBV6-4; cdr3_length: 15
cdr3_aa: CASSPGQRETQYF; v_call: TRBV12-3/TRBV12-4; cdr3_length: 13
cdr3_aa: CASSRAFSGSYNEQFF; v_call: TRBV4-1; cdr3_length: 16
cdr3_aa: CASSLGQYNEQFF; v_call: TRBV5-1; cdr3_length: 13
cdr3_aa: CASSRGTAADEKLFF; v_call: TRBV4-2; cdr3_length: 15
cdr3_aa: CASSASAGTAYEQYF; v_call: TRBV5-1; cdr3_length: 15
cdr3_aa: CANRDFRDRRVHTDTQYF; v_call: TRBV24-1; cdr3_length: 18
cdr3_aa: CASRLADRRRRAFF; v_call: TRBV12-2; cdr3_length: 14
cdr3_aa: CASRLSPGQGTDTQYF; v_call: TRBV28; cdr3_length: 16
cdr3_aa: CASSPGGSTDTQYF; v_call: TRBV5-1; cdr3_length: 14
cdr3_aa: CASSYSGGNTEAFF; v_call: TRBV6-2/TRBV6-3; cdr3_length: 14
cdr3_aa: CASHRANQPQHF; v_call: TRBV6-6; cdr3_length: 12
cdr3_aa: CASSQHPARGCYGYTF; v_call: TRBV3-1/TRBV3-2; cdr3_length: 16
cdr3_aa: CASSQEAASGYEQYF; v_call: TRBV4-2; cdr3_length: 15
cdr3_aa: CASSLGGHQPQHF; v_call: TRBV7-2; cdr3_length: 13
cdr3_aa: CASNEREYTEAFF; v_call: TRBV6-5; cdr3_length: 13
cdr3_aa: CASSLYGGPYEQYF; v_call: TRBV7-2; cdr3_length: 14
cdr3_aa: CASSQAQNTEAFF; v_call: TRBV6-5; cdr3_length: 13
cdr3_aa: CASSLNTGELFF; v_call: TRBV6-6; cdr3_length: 12
cdr3_aa: CASTPTSRTGAYEQYF; v_call: TRBV19; cdr3_length: 16
cdr3_aa: CASSSGQGVTDTQYF; v_call: TRBV5-1; cdr3_length: 15
cdr3_aa: CSADRVETQYF; v_call: TRBV20-1; cdr3_length: 11
cdr3_aa: CASSLEVYSNEQFF; v_call: TRBV5-1; cdr3_length: 14
cdr3_aa: CASRFDRVHEQFF; v_call: TRBV5-5; cdr3_length: 13
cdr3_aa: CASSQDRAGGTINIQYF; v_call: TRBV4-2; cdr3_length: 17
cdr3_aa: CASSYSMTHYGYTF; v_call: TRBV6-2/TRBV6-3; cdr3_length: 14
cdr3_aa: CSASGGQGGRVYSPLHF; v_call: TRBV20-1; cdr3_length: 17
cdr3_aa: CASSPSGDYNEQFF; v_call: TRBV4-2; cdr3_length: 14
cdr3_aa: CASSADTFEQYF; v_call: TRBV2; cdr3_length: 12
cdr3_aa: CASTWGEGYEQYF; v_call: TRBV25-1; cdr3_length: 13